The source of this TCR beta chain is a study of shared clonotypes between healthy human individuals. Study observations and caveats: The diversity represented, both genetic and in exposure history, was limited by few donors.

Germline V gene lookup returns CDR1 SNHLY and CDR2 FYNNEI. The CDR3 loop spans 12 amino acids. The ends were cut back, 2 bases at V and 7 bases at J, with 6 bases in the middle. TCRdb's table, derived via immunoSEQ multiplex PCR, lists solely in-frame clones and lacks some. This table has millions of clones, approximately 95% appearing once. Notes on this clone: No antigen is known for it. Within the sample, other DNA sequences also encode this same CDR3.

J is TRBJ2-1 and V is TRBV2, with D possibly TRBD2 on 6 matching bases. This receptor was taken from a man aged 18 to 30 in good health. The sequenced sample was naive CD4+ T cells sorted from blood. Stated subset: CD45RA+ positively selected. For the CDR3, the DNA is TGTGCCAGCAGTGAACTAGCGAATGAGCAGTTCTTC. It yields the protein CASSELANEQFF.